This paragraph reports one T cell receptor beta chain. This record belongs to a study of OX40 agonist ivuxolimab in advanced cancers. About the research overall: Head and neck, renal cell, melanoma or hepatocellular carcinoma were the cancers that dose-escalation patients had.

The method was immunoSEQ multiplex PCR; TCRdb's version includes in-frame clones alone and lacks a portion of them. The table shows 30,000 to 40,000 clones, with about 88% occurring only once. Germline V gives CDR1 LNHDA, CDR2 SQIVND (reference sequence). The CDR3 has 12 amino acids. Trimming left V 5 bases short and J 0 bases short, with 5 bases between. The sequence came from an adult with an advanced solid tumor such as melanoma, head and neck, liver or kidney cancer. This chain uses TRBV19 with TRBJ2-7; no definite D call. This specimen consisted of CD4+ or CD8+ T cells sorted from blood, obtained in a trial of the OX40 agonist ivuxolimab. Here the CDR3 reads CASSAHSYEQYF. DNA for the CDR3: TGTGCCAGTAGTGCGCACTCCTACGAGCAGTACTTC.